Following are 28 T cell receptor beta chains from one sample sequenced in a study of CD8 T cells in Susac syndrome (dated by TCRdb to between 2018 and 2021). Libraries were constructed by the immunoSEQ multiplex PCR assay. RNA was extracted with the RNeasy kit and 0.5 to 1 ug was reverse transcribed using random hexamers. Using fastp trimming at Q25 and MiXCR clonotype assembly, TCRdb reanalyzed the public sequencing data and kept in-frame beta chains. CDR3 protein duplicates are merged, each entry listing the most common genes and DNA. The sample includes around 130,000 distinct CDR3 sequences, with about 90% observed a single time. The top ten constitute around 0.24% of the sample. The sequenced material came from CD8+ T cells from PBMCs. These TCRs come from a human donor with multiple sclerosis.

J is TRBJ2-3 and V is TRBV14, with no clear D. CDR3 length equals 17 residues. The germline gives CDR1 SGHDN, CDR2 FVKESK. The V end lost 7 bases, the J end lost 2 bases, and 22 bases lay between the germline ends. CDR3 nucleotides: TGTGCCAGCACCCCCCTGGGGTGGCGGACCGTCACAGATACGCAGTATTTT. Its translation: CASTPLGWRTVTDTQYF.

CDR3 amino acids: CASSPRDREGSGANVLTF. The CDR3 bases are TGTGCCAGCTCACCCAGGGACAGGGAAGGCTCTGGGGCCAACGTCCTGACTTTC. The rearrangement links TRBV18 to TRBJ2-6; 9 bases map to TRBD1. This CDR3 region has 18 residues. Per the germline V gene, CDR1 is KGHSH and CDR2 is LQKENI. V shed 3 bases and J 0 bases; nucleotides not matched to a gene: 6.

The CDR3 region has the DNA TGTGCCAGCCGGGACGGGAGCACAGATACGCAGTATTTT. This sequence encodes CASRDGSTDTQYF. The J gene is TRBJ2-3, the V gene TRBV14; possibly TRBD1 or TRBD2 for D (5 bases each). With 8 bases removed from V and 0 bases from J, the gap between germline ends came to 9 bases. CDR1 and CDR2 from the germline V gene are SGHDN and FVKESK. The CDR3 runs to 13 residues. Full variable domain (rest looked up from reference TRBV14 and TRBJ2-3): EAGVTQFPSHSVIEKGQTVTLRCDPISGHDNLYWYRRVMGKEIKFLLHFVKESKQDESGMPNNRFLAERTGGTYSTLKVQPAELEDSGVYFCASRDGSTDTQYFGPGTRLTVL.

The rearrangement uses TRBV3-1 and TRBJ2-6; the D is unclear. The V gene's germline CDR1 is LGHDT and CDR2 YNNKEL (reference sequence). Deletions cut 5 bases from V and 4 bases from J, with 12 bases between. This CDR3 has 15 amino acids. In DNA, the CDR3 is TGTGCCAGCAGCTGGCCGAGCACCGGGGCCAACGTCCTGACTTTC. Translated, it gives CASSWPSTGANVLTF. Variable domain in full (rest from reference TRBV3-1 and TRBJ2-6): DTAVSQTPKYLVTQMGNDKSIKCEQNLGHDTMYWYKQDSKKFLKIMFSYNNKELIINETVPNRFSPKSPDKAHLNLHINSLELGDSAVYFCASSWPSTGANVLTFGAGSRLTVL.

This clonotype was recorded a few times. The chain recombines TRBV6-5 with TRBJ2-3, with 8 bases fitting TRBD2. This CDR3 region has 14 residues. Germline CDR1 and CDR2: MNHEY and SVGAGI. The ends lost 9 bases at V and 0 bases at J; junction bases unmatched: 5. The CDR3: CASSPSGSTDTQYF. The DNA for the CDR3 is TGTGCCAGTTCACCTAGCGGGAGCACAGATACGCAGTATTTT.

CDR3: CASSLETGRNTEAFF. The DNA of the CDR3 is TGCGCCAGCAGCTTGGAGACAGGGCGGAACACTGAAGCTTTCTTT. V gene TRBV5-1 combines with J gene TRBJ1-1, with 7 bases matching TRBD1. The germline V gene has CDR1 SGHRS and CDR2 YFSETQ. This CDR3 contains 15 residues. J lost 1 base, V lost 0 bases, and 3 bases had no gene match.

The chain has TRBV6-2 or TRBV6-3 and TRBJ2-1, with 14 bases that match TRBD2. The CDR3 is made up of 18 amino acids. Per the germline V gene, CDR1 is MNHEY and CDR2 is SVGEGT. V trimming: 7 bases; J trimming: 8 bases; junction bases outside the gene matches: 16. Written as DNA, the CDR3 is TGTGCCAGCACCTCGCGCCCAGGGACTAGCGGGAGTGGGTATGAGCAGTTCTTC. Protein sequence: CASTSRPGTSGSGYEQFF.

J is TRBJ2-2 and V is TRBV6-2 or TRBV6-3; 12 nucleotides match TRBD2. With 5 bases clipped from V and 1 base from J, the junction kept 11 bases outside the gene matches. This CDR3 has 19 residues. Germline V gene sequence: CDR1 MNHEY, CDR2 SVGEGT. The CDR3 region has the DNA TGTGCCAGCAGTGATCTACTAGCGGGAGGCCCCAGGAACACCGGGGAGCTGTTTTTT. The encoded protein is CASSDLLAGGPRNTGELFF.

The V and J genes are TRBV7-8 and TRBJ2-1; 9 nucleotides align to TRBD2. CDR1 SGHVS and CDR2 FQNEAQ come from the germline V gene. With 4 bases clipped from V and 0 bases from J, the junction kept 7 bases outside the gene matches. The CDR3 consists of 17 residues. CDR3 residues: CASSSPGGRASYNEQFF. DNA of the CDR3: TGTGCCAGCAGCTCCCCCGGCGGGAGGGCCTCCTACAATGAGCAGTTCTTC.

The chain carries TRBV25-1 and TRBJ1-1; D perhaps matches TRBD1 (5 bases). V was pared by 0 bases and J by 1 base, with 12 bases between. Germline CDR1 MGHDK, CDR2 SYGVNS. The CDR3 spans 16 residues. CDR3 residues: CASSEYGQTANTEAFF. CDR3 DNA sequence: TGTGCCAGCAGTGAATACGGCCAGACAGCGAACACTGAAGCTTTCTTT.

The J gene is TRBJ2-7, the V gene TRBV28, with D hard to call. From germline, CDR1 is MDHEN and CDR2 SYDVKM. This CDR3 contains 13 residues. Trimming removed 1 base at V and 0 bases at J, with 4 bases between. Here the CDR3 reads CASSLSNSYEQYF. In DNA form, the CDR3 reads TGTGCCAGCAGTTTATCCAACTCCTACGAGCAGTACTTC.

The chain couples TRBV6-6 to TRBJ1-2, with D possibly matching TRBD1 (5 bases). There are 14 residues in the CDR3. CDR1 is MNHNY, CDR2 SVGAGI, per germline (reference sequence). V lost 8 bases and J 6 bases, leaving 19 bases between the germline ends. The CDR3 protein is CASSGTAQVNGYTF. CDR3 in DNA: TGTGCCAGCTCTGGGACGGCGCAAGTCAATGGCTACACCTTC.

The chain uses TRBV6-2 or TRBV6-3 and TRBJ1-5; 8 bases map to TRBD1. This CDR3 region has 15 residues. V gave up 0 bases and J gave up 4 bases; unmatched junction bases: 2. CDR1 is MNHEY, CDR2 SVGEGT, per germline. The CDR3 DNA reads TGTGCCAGCAGTTACTCCGGACAGGGAAATCAGCCCCAGCATTTT. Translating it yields CASSYSGQGNQPQHF.

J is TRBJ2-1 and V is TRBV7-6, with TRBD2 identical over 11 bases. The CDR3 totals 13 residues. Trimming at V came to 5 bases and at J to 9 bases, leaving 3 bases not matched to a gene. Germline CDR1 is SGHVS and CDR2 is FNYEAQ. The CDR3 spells CASSPGTSGEQFF. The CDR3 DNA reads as TGTGCCAGCAGCCCCGGGACTAGCGGTGAGCAGTTCTTC.

CDR3 sequence (DNA): TGTGCCAGCAGCCCCGAGGCGGTCTACAATGAGCAGTTCTTC. It translates to CASSPEAVYNEQFF. The chain employs TRBV5-6 and TRBJ2-1; D unresolved. The CDR3 runs 14 residues. Deletions cut 4 bases from V and 3 bases from J, with 11 bases between. Germline V gives CDR1 SGHDT, CDR2 YYEEEE.

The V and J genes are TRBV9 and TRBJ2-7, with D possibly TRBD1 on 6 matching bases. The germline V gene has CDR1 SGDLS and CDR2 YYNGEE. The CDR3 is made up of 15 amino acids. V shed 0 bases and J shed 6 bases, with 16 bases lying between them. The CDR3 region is CASSVATGQGGEQYF. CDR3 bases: TGTGCCAGCAGCGTAGCTACAGGGCAGGGTGGCGAGCAGTACTTC.

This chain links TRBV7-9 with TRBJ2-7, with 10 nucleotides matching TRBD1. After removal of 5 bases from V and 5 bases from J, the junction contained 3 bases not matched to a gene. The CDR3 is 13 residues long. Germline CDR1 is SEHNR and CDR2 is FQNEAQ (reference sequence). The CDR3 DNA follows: TGTGCCAGCAGCCGGACAGGGGGTGACGAGCAGTACTTC. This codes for CASSRTGGDEQYF.

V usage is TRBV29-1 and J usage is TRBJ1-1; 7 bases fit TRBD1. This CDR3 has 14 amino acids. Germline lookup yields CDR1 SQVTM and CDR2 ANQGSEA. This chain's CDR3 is CRVPGGALYTEAFF. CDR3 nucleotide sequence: TGCAGGGTCCCAGGGGGGGCGCTCTACACTGAAGCTTTCTTT.

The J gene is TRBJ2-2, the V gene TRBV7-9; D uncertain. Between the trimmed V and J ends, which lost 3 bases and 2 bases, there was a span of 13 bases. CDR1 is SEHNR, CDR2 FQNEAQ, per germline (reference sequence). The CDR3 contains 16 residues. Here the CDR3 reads CASSLWVASNTGELFF. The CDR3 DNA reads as TGTGCCAGCAGCTTGTGGGTTGCTTCAAACACCGGGGAGCTGTTTTTT.

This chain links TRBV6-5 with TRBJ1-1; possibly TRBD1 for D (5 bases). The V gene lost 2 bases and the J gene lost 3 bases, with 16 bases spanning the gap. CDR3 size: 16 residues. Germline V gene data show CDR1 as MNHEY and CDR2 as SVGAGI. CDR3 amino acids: CASSYEVGLRHTEAFF. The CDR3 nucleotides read TGTGCCAGCAGTTACGAGGTGGGACTCCGACACACTGAAGCTTTCTTT.

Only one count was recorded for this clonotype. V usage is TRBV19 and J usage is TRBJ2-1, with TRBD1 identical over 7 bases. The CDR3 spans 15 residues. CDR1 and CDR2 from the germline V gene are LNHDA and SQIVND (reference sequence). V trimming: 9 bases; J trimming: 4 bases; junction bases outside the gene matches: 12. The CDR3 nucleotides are TGTGCCAGCCAGTCCGGGACAGTAGATTACAATGAGCAGTTCTTC. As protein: CASQSGTVDYNEQFF.

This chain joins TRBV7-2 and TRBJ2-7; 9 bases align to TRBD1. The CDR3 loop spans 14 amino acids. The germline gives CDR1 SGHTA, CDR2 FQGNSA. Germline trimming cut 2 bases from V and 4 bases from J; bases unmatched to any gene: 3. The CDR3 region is CASSLIQGAYEQYF. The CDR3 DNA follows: TGTGCCAGCAGCTTAATACAGGGGGCATACGAGCAGTACTTC.

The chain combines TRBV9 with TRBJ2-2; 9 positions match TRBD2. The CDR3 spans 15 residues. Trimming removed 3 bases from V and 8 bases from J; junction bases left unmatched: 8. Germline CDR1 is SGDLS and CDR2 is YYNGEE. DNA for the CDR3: TGTGCCAGCAGCGAGTTGACTAGCGGTAATGGGGAGCTGTTTTTT. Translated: CASSELTSGNGELFF.

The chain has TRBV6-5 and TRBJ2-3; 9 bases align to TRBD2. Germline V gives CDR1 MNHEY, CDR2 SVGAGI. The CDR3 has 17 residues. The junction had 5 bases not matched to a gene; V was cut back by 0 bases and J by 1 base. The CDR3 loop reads CASSYSIAGVGTDTQYF. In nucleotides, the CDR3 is TGTGCCAGCAGTTACTCGATAGCGGGAGTGGGCACAGATACGCAGTATTTT.

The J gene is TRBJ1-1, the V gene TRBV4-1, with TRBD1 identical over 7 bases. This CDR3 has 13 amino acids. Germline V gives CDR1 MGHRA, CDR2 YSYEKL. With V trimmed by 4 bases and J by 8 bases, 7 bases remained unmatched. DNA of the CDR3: TGCGCCAGCAGCCCCGGGACAGTTCAAGAAGCTTTCTTT. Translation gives CASSPGTVQEAFF.

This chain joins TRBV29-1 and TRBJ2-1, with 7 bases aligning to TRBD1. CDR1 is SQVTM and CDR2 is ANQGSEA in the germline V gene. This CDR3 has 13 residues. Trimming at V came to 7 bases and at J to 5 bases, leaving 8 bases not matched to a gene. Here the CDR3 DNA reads TGCAGCGGGTGGACAGGAGTACACAATGAGCAGTTCTTC. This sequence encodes CSGWTGVHNEQFF.

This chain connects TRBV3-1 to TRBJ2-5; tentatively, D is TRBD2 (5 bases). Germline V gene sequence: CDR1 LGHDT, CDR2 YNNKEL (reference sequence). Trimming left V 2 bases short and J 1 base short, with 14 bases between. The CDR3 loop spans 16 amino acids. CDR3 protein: CASSQLDSLSQETQYF. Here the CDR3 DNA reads TGTGCCAGCAGCCAACTGGACTCTCTGTCCCAAGAGACCCAGTACTTC.

The CDR3 region has the DNA TGTGCCAGCAGTTCAACAGAGTTTTTGGACCGCGAAAAACTGTTTTTT. It encodes CASSSTEFLDREKLFF. The V gene is TRBV7-9, the J gene TRBJ1-4; D not certain. Trimming removed 6 bases from V and 8 bases from J, with 22 bases in between. Germline V gene sequence: CDR1 SEHNR, CDR2 FQNEAQ (reference sequence). The CDR3 loop spans 16 amino acids.